This TCR beta chain comes out of a study of a mutant IDH1 vaccine in newly diagnosed glioma (dated by TCRdb to the early 2020s). Notes on the research overall: Eight vaccinations were administered to patients in weeks 1, 3, 5, 7, 11, 15, 19 and 23, corresponding to visits V03 through V10. Before enrollment, most patients had been given radiochemotherapy with temozolomide as standard therapy, while the rest had received either radiotherapy alone or temozolomide alone. Peripheral blood was collected at six visits: V03 (baseline), V05, V07, V10, V12 and V13. Longitudinal TCRB deep sequencing was performed for about two dozen treated patients wherever samples were available for exploratory analyses. In the chemotherapy-containing groups, vaccination started alongside temozolomide cycles, whereas in patients who had radiotherapy alone it started 4-6 weeks after radiotherapy. Of the 32 treated patients, roughly 62% were male and about 40% were female, and the mean age was roughly 38 years.

Overall results and qualifications from the work: Vaccine-induced immune responses across multiple MHC alleles were detected in 90% to 95% of patients. PBMC samples for TCRB deep sequencing were selected based on availability. Changes in the top peripheral T cell clonotypes picked up by TCRB sequencing did not appear to be linked to pseudoprogression. It was noted by the authors that analyses of patient blood samples could not be reproduced owing to sample limitations.

The library relied on the immunoSEQ multiplex PCR assay. The hsTCRB Kit was used according to the manufacturer's protocol to amplify rearranged TCR beta chain sequences. Sequencing of TCRB libraries was carried out on an Illumina MiSeq. The authors processed their data as follows. Demultiplexing, trimming and gene mapping were performed with the kit vendor's proprietary platform. Imported from immuneACCESS, the table was reduced by TCRdb to in-frame sequences with V and J called. These copies leave out some clones; in studies compared against another copy, an unresolved V gene accounts for under half, and the cause of the remainder is not known. V, J and clone size reflect that table, while D and trimming were determined from the DNA. The sample includes 39,000 or so clones, with 75% to 80% observed a single time. The ten top clones hold more than 5% of the sample. In the paper's terms, the time point label means: week 5, during vaccination. Each vaccine dose, consisting of 300 ug of a 20-mer mutant IDH1 peptide in Montanide, was administered subcutaneously with topical imiquimod. Donors had newly diagnosed WHO grade 3 or 4 IDH1-mutant astrocytomas with loss of nuclear ATRX. The samples were drawn from NOA16, a multicentre, single-arm, open-label phase I trial in Germany that tested a mutant IDH1 peptide vaccine in humans for the first time. The DNeasy Blood and Tissue Kit was used to extract genomic DNA from EDTA blood for TCRB sequencing.

The CDR3 measures 15 amino acids from cysteine to phenylalanine. The entry retains the CDR3 DNA only, 45 bases that are in frame from base 1. Trimmed from V: 3 bases; trimmed from J: 8 bases; junction bases lacking a gene match: 5. CDR1 and CDR2 are read off the germline V gene as MNHNS and SASEGT. About this clone itself: Its antigen is not yet known. Per-base quality was not reported, and no clone a single base away is much larger than it.

The rearranged chain carries TRBV6-1 and TRBJ1-6, with 9 bases matching TRBD1. The clonotype was recovered from a man aged 35 to 55 with glioma. The source material was PBMCs, sampled from a glioma patient whose treatment included an IDH1 peptide vaccine. The CDR3: CASSETGTGYSPLHF. At the DNA level, the sequence is TGTGCCAGCAGTGAGACCGGGACAGGGTATTCACCCCTCCACTTT.